Detailed here is one T cell receptor beta chain. Its antigen is unidentified. A junction end diverges from the germline sequence, so it may reflect a read error. The PCR contained 60 Vbeta and 13 Jbeta primers. Method: immunoSEQ multiplex PCR; TCRdb's copy keeps in-frame clones and lacks some. This sample has fewer than 200,000 clones, with 80% found just once. The sample belongs to a study of cytomegalovirus exposure and HLA in healthy donors. Study-level findings and limits: HLA allele associations emerged for roughly 17,000 TCR beta sequences in a later analysis, at 0.05 false discovery rate. There were several of the most significant clusters that appeared linked to common viral pathogens in a later analysis. Later analysis revealed greater clonal expansion in HLA-associated TCR beta chains than in equally common others. Some 150 TCR beta chains were listed as cytomegalovirus-associated.

CDR1 GTSNPN and CDR2 SVGIG come from the germline V gene (reference sequence). The CDR3 has 14 amino acids. Input material: PBMCs. This clonotype was obtained from a male donor in good health and CMV-seronegative. The chain couples TRBV30 to TRBJ2-5; TRBD1 matches at 7 bases. The CDR3 DNA is TGTGCCTGGGGTGTACAGGGGAAGCAAGAGACCCAGTACTTC. Protein: CAWGVQGKQETQYF.